This passage covers 15 T cell receptor beta chains from one sample sequenced in a study of T cells expressing NK-cell markers. After re-calling the 5' RACE reads, TCRdb lists one entry per CDR3 protein, DNA absent. This sample's table has approximately 380,000 distinct CDR3 sequences. Sequencing used blood T cells: a sorted CD56 or NKG2C T cell subset, CD4+ or CD8+ T cells, or bulk PBMC T cells (not recorded which). The receptor set was obtained from a man aged 18-70 years in good health.

The V call is TRBV5-4, the J call TRBJ2-7; the D gene TCRdb calls, TRBD1, cannot be checked with no DNA. CDR1 is SGHNT and CDR2 is YYREEE in the germline V gene (reference sequence). CDR3 length equals 15 residues. The CDR3 sequence: CASSTGTRATYEQYF. Variable domain in full (rest from reference TRBV5-4 and TRBJ2-7): ETGVTQSPTHLIKTRGQQVTLRCSSQSGHNTVSWYQQALGQGPQFIFQYYREEENGRGNFPPRFSGLQFPNYSSELNVNALELDDSALYLCASSTGTRATYEQYFGPGTRLTVT.

The rearrangement joins TRBV5-1 to TRBJ2-1; TCRdb selects TRBD1, and the lack of DNA leaves this call unchecked. The length of the CDR3 is 17 residues. Germline V gives CDR1 SGHRS, CDR2 YFSETQ. This chain's CDR3 is CASSTHQRDKSDNEQFF.

This chain links TRBV11-2 with TRBJ2-7. Looked up from germline, CDR1 is SGHAT and CDR2 is FQNNGV. The CDR3 contains 15 residues. The CDR3 loop is CASSLLGIWDYEQYF.

The chain has TRBV27 and TRBJ2-7; TCRdb lists TRBD1, though no DNA is available to test this call. Germline V lookup: CDR1 MNHEY, CDR2 SMNVEV (reference sequence). This CDR3 has 14 residues. CDR3 residues: CASRGTGKTYEQYF.

The rearrangement uses TRBV18 and TRBJ1-2; TCRdb names TRBD1, which stays unverified in the absence of DNA. The CDR3 sequence is 15 residues long. Looked up from germline, CDR1 is KGHSH and CDR2 is LQKENI. CDR3 amino acids: CASSPSTGPNYGYTF.

The gene calls are TRBV10-3 and TRBJ2-3; TCRdb's D call of TRBD2 is untestable without DNA. Germline CDR1 reads ENHRY; CDR2 reads SYGVKD. The CDR3 runs to 12 residues. The CDR3 sequence: CAIALVTDTQYF.

The chain combines TRBV29-1 with TRBJ2-7; TCRdb proposes TRBD1, but this gene call is untestable without DNA. The CDR3 length is 13 residues. Germline-derived CDR1 and CDR2 are SQVTM and ANQGSEA. CDR3 amino acids: CSVQGNGAYEQYF.

The V and J genes are TRBV3-1 and TRBJ2-1; TCRdb selects TRBD1, and the lack of DNA leaves this call unchecked. Looked up from germline, CDR1 is LGHDT and CDR2 is YNNKEL (reference sequence). This CDR3 is 14 amino acids long. CDR3: CASRPRDGINEQFF.

This chain joins TRBV11-2 and TRBJ2-2; TCRdb's D gene call, TRBD2, goes unchecked for lack of DNA. The CDR3 is 15 residues long. CDR1 SGHAT and CDR2 FQNNGV come from the germline V gene. The CDR3 here is CASSQTRANTGELFF. The full variable domain, its missing parts supplied by reference TRBV11-2 and TRBJ2-2, is EAGVAQSPRYKIIEKRQSVAFWCNPISGHATLYWYQQILGQGPKLLIQFQNNGVVDDSQLPKDRFSAERLKGVDSTLKIQPAKLEDSAVYLCASSQTRANTGELFFGEGSRLTVL.

The genes are TRBV30 and TRBJ2-5. Germline V CDR1 and CDR2: GTSNPN, SVGIG (reference sequence). The CDR3 consists of 11 residues. CDR3 loop: CAWSGGRTQYF.

The chain carries TRBV18 and TRBJ1-1; TCRdb gives TRBD1 as the D gene, but with no DNA this cannot be confirmed. CDR1 and CDR2 (germline): KGHSH, LQKENI. The CDR3 is made up of 14 amino acids. CDR3 sequence: CASSVVQSGTEAFF. The complete variable domain, with remaining parts taken from reference TRBV18 and TRBJ1-1, reads NAGVMQNPRHLVRRRGQEARLRCSPMKGHSHVYWYRQLPEEGLKFMVYLQKENIIDESGMPKERFSAEFPKEGPSILRIQQVVRGDSAAYFCASSVVQSGTEAFFGQGTRLTVV.

V and J are TRBV3-1 and TRBJ2-3; the D gene TCRdb calls, TRBD1, cannot be checked with no DNA. The germline gives CDR1 LGHDT, CDR2 YNNKEL (reference sequence). The CDR3 runs 17 residues. CDR3 sequence: CASSLGTGGHLTDTQYF.

The chain uses TRBV7-9 and TRBJ1-1; there is no DNA to check the TCRdb D call of TRBD1. The V gene's germline CDR1 is SEHNR and CDR2 FQNEAQ (reference sequence). The CDR3 sequence is 14 residues long. The CDR3 sequence is CASRSDREDTEAFF.

The V and J genes are TRBV6-2 or TRBV6-3 and TRBJ2-1; TCRdb indicates TRBD2, and absent DNA this call remains unverified. The CDR3 length is 16 residues. Germline V gene sequence: CDR1 MNHEY, CDR2 SVGEGT. The CDR3 reads CASSPPGLAGVDEQFF.

The chain is built from TRBV6-1 and TRBJ1-5. The CDR3 consists of 14 residues. Germline-derived CDR1 and CDR2 are MNHNS and SASEGT. This chain's CDR3 is CASSVGTRNQPQHF.